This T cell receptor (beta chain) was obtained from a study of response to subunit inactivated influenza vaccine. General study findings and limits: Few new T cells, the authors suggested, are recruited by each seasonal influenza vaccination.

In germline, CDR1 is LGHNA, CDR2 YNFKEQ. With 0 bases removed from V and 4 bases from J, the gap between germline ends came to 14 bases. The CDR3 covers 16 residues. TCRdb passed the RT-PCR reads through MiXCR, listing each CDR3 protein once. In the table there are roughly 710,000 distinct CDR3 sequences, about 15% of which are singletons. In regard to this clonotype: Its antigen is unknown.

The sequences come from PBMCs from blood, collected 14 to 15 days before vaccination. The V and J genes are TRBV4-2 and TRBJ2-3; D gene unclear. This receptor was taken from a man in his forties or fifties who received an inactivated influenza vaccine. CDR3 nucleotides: TGTGCCAGCAGCCAAGAGGTCGGCTATTCCCCAGATACGCAGTATTTT. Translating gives CASSQEVGYSPDTQYF.